In its sample, the clone carrying this T cell receptor beta chain is medium-sized. Its cognate antigen is unknown. From germline, CDR1 is SGHRS and CDR2 YFSETQ. Unmatched junction bases numbered 4, after V lost 0 bases and J lost 8 bases. The CDR3 length is 13 residues. The source of the sample is a study of OX40 agonist ivuxolimab in advanced cancers. Study observations and caveats: It was not determined which antigens were specifically recognized by the peripheral T cells that had undergone clonal expansion.

Measured with immunoSEQ multiplex PCR; TCRdb has only the in-frame clones, and not every one. The sample holds 50,000 to 65,000 clones, around 82% seen once. Systemic immunosuppression or a history of autoimmune disease excluded patients. This sequence joins TRBV5-1 and TRBJ1-2; 7 bases are shared with TRBD1. This TCR was recovered from an adult with an advanced solid tumor such as melanoma, head and neck, liver or kidney cancer. Sequences were derived from CD4+ or CD8+ T cells sorted from blood, sampled in a trial of the OX40 agonist ivuxolimab. CDR3 protein: CASSLEGASGYTF. In DNA form, the CDR3 reads TGCGCCAGCAGCTTGGAGGGGGCAAGCGGCTACACCTTC.